This TCR beta chain was captured in a study of monozygotic twins with inflammatory bowel disease. The CDR3 is 12 amino acids. Germline V lookup: CDR1 SNHLY, CDR2 FYNNEI. Of note for this clonotype: Antigen unknown.

Per donor there was one draw, yielding a blood sample of around 2.3 ml. Reprocessing the 5' RACE reads, TCRdb reports a single entry for every CDR3 protein and omits DNA. The table for this sample gives approximately 330,000 distinct CDR3 sequences. Findings of the study overall: Clonotype sharing was lower in IBD patients than healthy twins, most markedly with disease activity. A reduction in TCRbeta diversity (inverse Simpson) was seen in IBD patients relative to healthy co-twins. Ultimately, a single strong signal or clonotype associated with IBD was not supported.

Source material: blood. The rearrangement uses TRBV2 and TRBJ1-2. This clonotype originated in a human donor with ulcerative colitis or Crohn's disease, or a healthy co-twin of an affected twin (not recorded which). This CDR3 reads CASSGRRGGYTF.